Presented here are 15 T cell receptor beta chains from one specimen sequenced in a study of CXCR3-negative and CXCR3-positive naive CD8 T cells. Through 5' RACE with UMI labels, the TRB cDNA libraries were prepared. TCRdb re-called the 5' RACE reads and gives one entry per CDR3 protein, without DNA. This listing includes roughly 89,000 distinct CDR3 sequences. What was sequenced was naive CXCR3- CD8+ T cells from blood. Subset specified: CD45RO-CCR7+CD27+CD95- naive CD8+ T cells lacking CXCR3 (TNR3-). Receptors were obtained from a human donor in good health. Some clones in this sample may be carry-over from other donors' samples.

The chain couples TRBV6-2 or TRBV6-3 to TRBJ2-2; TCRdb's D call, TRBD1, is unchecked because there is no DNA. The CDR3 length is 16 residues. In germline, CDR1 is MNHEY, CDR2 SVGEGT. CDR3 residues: CASSYWGQVSVGELFF.

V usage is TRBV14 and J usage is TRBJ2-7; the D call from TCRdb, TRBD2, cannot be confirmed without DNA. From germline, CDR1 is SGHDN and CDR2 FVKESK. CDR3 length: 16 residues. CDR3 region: CASSPEEGLGSYEQYF.

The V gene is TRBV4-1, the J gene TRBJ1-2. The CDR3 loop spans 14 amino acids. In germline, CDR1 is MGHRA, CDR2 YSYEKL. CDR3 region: CASSQVVTNYGYTF.

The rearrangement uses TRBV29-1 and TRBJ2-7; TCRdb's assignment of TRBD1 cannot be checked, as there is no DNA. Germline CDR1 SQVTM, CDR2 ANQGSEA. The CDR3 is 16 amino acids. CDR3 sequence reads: CSVEGTEPLQPYEQYF.

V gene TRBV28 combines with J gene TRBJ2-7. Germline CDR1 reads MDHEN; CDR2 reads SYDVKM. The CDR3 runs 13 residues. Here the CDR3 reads CASNARDSYEQYF.

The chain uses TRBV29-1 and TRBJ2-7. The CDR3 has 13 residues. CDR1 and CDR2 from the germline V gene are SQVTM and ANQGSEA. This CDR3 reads CSVEGASTYEQYF.

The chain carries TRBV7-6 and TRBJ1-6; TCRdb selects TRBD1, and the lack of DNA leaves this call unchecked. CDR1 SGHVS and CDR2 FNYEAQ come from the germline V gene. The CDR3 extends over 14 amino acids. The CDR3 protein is CASSPTGLGSPLHF.

CDR3: CASSLTPLAGGSTGELFF. The V gene is TRBV7-3, the J gene TRBJ2-2; lacking DNA, the TRBD2 call made by TCRdb goes unchecked. This CDR3 comprises 18 residues. Per germline, CDR1 SGHTA and CDR2 FQGTGA.

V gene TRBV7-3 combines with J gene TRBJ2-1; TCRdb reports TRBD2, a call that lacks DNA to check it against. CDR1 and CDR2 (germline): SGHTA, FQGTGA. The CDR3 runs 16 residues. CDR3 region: CASSLRPSGEFNEQFF.

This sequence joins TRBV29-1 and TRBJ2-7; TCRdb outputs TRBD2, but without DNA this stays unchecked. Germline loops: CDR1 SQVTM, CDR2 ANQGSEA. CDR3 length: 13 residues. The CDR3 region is CSVLAESSYEQYF.

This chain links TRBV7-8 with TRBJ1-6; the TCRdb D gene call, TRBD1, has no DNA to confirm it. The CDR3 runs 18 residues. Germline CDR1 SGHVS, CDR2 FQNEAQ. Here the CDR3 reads CASSPTGDPVSYNSPLHF.

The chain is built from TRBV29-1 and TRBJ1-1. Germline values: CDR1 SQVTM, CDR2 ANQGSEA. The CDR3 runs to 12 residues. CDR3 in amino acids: CSVDFLNTEAFF.

CDR3 in amino acids: CASSSRYRGSNQPQHF. V and J are TRBV11-3 and TRBJ1-5. Germline-derived CDR1 and CDR2 are SGHNT and YENEEA. This CDR3 has 16 amino acids.

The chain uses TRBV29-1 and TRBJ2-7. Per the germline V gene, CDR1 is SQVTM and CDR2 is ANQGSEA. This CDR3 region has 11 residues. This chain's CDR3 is CSVVYSYEQYF.

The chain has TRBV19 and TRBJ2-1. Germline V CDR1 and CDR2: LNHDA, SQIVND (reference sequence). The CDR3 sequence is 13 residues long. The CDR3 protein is CASSIGSDNEQFF.